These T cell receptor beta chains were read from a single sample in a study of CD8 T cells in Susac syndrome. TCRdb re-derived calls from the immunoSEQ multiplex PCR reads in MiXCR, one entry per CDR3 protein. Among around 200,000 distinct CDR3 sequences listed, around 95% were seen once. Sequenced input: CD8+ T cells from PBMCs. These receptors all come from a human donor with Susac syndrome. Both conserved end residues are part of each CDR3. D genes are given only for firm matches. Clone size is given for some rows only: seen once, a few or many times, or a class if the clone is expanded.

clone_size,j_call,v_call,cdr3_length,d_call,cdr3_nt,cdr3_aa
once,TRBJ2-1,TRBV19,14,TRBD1,TGTGCCAGTAGTATAGGGACAGGGGTCAATGAGCAGTTCTTC,CASSIGTGVNEQFF
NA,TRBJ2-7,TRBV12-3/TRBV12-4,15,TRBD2,TGTGCCAGCAGTCATCCACTAGCGGGGCCCTACGAGCAGTACTTC,CASSHPLAGPYEQYF
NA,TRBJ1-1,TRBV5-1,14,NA,TGCGCCAGCAGCTTCGAACAACCGAACACTGAAGCTTTCTTT,CASSFEQPNTEAFF
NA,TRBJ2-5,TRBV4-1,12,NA,TGCGCCAGCAGCCCCGAGCTCGTGACCCAGTACTTC,CASSPELVTQYF
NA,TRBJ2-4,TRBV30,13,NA,TGTGCCATGCGAGAGGAGGCCAAAAACATTCAGTACTTC,CAMREEAKNIQYF
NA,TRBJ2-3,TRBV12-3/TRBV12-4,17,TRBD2,TGTGCCAGCAGTTCAAGGACTAGCGAACATTATTCAGATACGCAGTATTTT,CASSSRTSEHYSDTQYF
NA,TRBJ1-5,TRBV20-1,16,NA,TGCAGTGCTAGAGACGGTGGCGGGCTTACAAATCAGCCCCAGCATTTT,CSARDGGGLTNQPQHF
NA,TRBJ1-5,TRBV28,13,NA,TGTGCCAGCAGTACAGGGCACCTTAGGCCCCAGCATTTT,CASSTGHLRPQHF
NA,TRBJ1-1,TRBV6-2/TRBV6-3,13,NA,TGTGCCAGCAGTCGTTACGGGACACCTGAAGCTTTCTTT,CASSRYGTPEAFF
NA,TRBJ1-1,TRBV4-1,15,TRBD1,TGCGCCAGCAGCCAAGGGGACAGGGGTTTCGGTGAAGCTTTCTTT,CASSQGDRGFGEAFF
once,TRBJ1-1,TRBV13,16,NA,TGTGCCAGCAGCTTAGGCCACGAGGGAGGGGGCACTGAAGCTTTCTTT,CASSLGHEGGGTEAFF
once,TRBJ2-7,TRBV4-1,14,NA,TGCGCCAGCAGCCCGGGACAAGACTCCTACGAGCAGTACTTC,CASSPGQDSYEQYF
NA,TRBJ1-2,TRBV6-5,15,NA,TGTGCCAGCAGTTCCCCCCACGGCAGGGAATATGGCTACACCTTC,CASSSPHGREYGYTF
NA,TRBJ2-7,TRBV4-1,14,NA,TGCGCCAGCAGCCAAGTTGCGGGGAATTACGAGCAGTACTTC,CASSQVAGNYEQYF
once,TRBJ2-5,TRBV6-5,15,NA,TGTGCCAGCAGTGGGTCGTCTGAATGGGTAGAGACCCAGTACTTC,CASSGSSEWVETQYF
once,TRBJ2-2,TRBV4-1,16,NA,TGCGCCAGCAGCCTACCGTCTGTATTAAACACCGGGGAGCTGTTTTTT,CASSLPSVLNTGELFF
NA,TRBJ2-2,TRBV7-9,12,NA,TGTGCCAGCAACTATATAGCCGGGGAGCTGTTTTTT,CASNYIAGELFF
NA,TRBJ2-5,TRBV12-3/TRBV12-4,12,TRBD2,TGTGCCAGCAGTCCTGCGGGAGTTACCCAGTACTTC,CASSPAGVTQYF
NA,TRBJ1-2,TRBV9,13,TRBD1,TGTGCCAGCAGCGTAACAGGGGACTATGGCTACACCTTC,CASSVTGDYGYTF
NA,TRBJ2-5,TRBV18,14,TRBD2,TGTGCCAGCACGTTGACTAGCGGAGGGGAGACCCAGTACTTC,CASTLTSGGETQYF
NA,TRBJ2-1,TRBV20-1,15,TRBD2,TGCAGTGGTATGACCGGGACTAGAGGATACAATGAGCAGTTCTTC,CSGMTGTRGYNEQFF
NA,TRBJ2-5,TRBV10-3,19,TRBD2,TGTGCCATCAGTGAGAGACTAGCTGGAGAGGATGGGCCCAGGGAGACCCAGTACTTC,CAISERLAGEDGPRETQYF
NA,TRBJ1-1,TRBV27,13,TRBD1,TGTGCCAGCAGCCGGGGACAGTCCCTTGAAGCTTTCTTT,CASSRGQSLEAFF
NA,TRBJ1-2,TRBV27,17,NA,TGTGCCAGCAGTCCGGGACCGACTAGGCTTGGGAACTATGGCTACACCTTC,CASSPGPTRLGNYGYTF
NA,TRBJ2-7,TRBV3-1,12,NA,TGTGCCAGCAGCCAAGAGCAGTACGAGCAGTACTTC,CASSQEQYEQYF
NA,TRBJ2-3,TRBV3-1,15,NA,TGTGCCAGCAGCCAAGATCTCGACGGTACAGATACGCAGTATTTT,CASSQDLDGTDTQYF
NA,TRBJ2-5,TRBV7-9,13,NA,TGTGCCAGCAGCCCATTCAGTTCAGAGACCCAGTACTTC,CASSPFSSETQYF
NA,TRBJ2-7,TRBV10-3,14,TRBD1,TGTGCCATCAGTGATACAGGGGGCTCCTACGAGCAGTACTTC,CAISDTGGSYEQYF
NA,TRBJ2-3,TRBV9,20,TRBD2,TGTGCCAGCAGCGCATCTCGGGGGACTAGCGGTAGAACTAGCACAGATACGCAGTATTTT,CASSASRGTSGRTSTDTQYF
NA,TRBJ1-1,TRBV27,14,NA,TGTGCCAGCAGTTGGCGGGGGGAGGTTTCGGAAACTTTCTTT,CASSWRGEVSETFF
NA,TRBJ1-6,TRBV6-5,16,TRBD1,TGTGCCAGCAGTTCCACGGGACAGGGGAGGAATTCACCCCTCCACTTT,CASSSTGQGRNSPLHF
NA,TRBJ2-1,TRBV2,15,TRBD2,TGTGCCAGCATGGCGGGACTAGCTCTCCACAATGAGCAGTTCTTC,CASMAGLALHNEQFF
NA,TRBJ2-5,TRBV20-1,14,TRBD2,TGCAGTGCTAGAGGGACTAGTGGTCGGGAGACCCAGTACTTC,CSARGTSGRETQYF
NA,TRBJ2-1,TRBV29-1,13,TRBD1,TGCAGCGTTGACGGGACAGGTGCGAATGAGCAGTTCTTC,CSVDGTGANEQFF
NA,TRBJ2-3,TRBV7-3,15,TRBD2,TGTGCCAGCAGCTTGAGGAGCGGGGTTTCAGATACGCAGTATTTT,CASSLRSGVSDTQYF
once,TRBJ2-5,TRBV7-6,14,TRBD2,TGTGCCAGCAGCTTACTAGCGGGGGCGGAGACCCAGTACTTC,CASSLLAGAETQYF
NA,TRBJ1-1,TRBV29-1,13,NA,TGCAGCGTTGAAGAGTATTCGGACACTGAAGCTTTCTTT,CSVEEYSDTEAFF
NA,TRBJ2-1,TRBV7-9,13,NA,TGTGCCGGATCACCGCAGGGCTACAATGAGCAGTTCTTC,CAGSPQGYNEQFF
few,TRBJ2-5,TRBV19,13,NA,TGTGCCAGTAGTCAAGGCTCTTCCGAGACCCAGTACTTC,CASSQGSSETQYF